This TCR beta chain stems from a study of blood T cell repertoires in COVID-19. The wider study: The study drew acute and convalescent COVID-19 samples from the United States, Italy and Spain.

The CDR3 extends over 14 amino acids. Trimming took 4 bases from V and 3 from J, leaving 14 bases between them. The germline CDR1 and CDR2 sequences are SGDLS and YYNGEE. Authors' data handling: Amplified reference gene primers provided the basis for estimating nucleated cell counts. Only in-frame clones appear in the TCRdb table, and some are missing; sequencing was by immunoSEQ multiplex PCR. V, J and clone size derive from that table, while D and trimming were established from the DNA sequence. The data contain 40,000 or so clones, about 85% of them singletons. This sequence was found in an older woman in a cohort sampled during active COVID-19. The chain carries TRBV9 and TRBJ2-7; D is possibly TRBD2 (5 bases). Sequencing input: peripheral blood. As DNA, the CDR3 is TGTGCCAGCAGCCCCCGTGAGGGCCGCTACGAGCAGTACTTC. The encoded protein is CASSPREGRYEQYF.